A selection of T cell receptor beta chains follows, all from one sample in a study of blood T cell repertoires in COVID-19. The method was immunoSEQ multiplex PCR; TCRdb's version includes in-frame clones alone and lacks a portion of them. The sample lists about 210,000 clones, over 75% occurring once. The material sequenced was peripheral blood. Receptors were obtained from a human donor in a cohort sampled during active COVID-19. The CDR3 runs from the conserved cysteine through the conserved F or W. Each record gives: clone size, J gene, D gene, V gene, CDR3 DNA, CDR3 protein. A D gene is named only where the DNA matches it firmly. Expanded clones get a size class; other rows say once, few or many, or leave the size out.

clone size: -; J gene: TRBJ1-2; D gene: TRBD1; V gene: TRBV6-4; CDR3 DNA: TGTGCCAGCAGTGACGCTCGACAGGGAACGGAGGGCTACACCTTC; CDR3 protein: CASSDARQGTEGYTF
clone size: -; J gene: TRBJ2-1; D gene: -; V gene: TRBV5-1; CDR3 DNA: TGCGCCAGCATTCACCCGCCGGCACTCGGGACAAATTACAATGAGCAGTTCTTC; CDR3 protein: CASIHPPALGTNYNEQFF
clone size: few; J gene: TRBJ2-1; D gene: -; V gene: TRBV6-5; CDR3 DNA: TGTGCCAGCAGAACAGGGTATCATTGGGAGCAGTTCTTC; CDR3 protein: CASRTGYHWEQFF
clone size: -; J gene: TRBJ2-1; D gene: TRBD2; V gene: TRBV28; CDR3 DNA: TGTGCCAGCAGTCCTGAGCGGGACGCCTACAATGAGCAGTTCTTC; CDR3 protein: CASSPERDAYNEQFF
clone size: few; J gene: TRBJ2-2; D gene: TRBD1; V gene: TRBV9; CDR3 DNA: TGTGCCAGCAGCCCTAGACAGGGGACGGGCGGGGAGCTGTTTTTT; CDR3 protein: CASSPRQGTGGELFF
clone size: many; J gene: TRBJ2-1; D gene: -; V gene: TRBV7-2; CDR3 DNA: TGTGCCAGCCCCCCGGACGCTTTAAGGGGTGAGCAGTTCTTC; CDR3 protein: CASPPDALRGEQFF
clone size: -; J gene: TRBJ2-2; D gene: TRBD1; V gene: TRBV11-3; CDR3 DNA: TGTGCCAGCAGCCCAGGGACAGGGGCCGGGGAGCTGTTTTTT; CDR3 protein: CASSPGTGAGELFF
clone size: -; J gene: TRBJ2-4; D gene: -; V gene: TRBV3-1/TRBV3-2; CDR3 DNA: TGTGCCAGCAGCCAAGTCGGAAACATTCAGTACTTC; CDR3 protein: CASSQVGNIQYF
clone size: -; J gene: TRBJ1-1; D gene: -; V gene: TRBV6-4; CDR3 DNA: TGTGCCAGCAGTGCGCGTCTTAACACTGAAGCTTTCTTT; CDR3 protein: CASSARLNTEAFF
clone size: -; J gene: TRBJ2-1; D gene: TRBD2; V gene: TRBV7-2; CDR3 DNA: TGTGCCAGCAGCTTAGTGCGGGGGGCCGACAATGAGCAGTTCTTC; CDR3 protein: CASSLVRGADNEQFF
clone size: -; J gene: TRBJ2-2; D gene: -; V gene: TRBV21-1; CDR3 DNA: TGTGCCAGCAGCAACTCCCCAAGGAGGGAACCCCAACCGAACACCGGGGAGCTGTTTTTT; CDR3 protein: CASSNSPRREPQPNTGELFF
clone size: -; J gene: TRBJ1-2; D gene: TRBD1; V gene: TRBV19; CDR3 DNA: TGTGCCAGTATTCCGGGACAGGGCGACTTAAACTATGGCTACACCTTC; CDR3 protein: CASIPGQGDLNYGYTF
clone size: -; J gene: TRBJ2-1; D gene: -; V gene: TRBV6-5; CDR3 DNA: TGTGCCAGCAGCCAACAGGGTAGCTCCTACAATGAGCAGTTCTTC; CDR3 protein: CASSQQGSSYNEQFF
clone size: -; J gene: TRBJ2-5; D gene: -; V gene: TRBV3-1/TRBV3-2; CDR3 DNA: TGTGCCAGCAGCCAAGGGGACTTCTCGCCCCAGTACTTC; CDR3 protein: CASSQGDFSPQYF
clone size: -; J gene: TRBJ2-7; D gene: TRBD2; V gene: TRBV18; CDR3 DNA: TGTGCCAGCTCACCTCAGCGGGGGAGCCCCTACGAGCAGTACTTC; CDR3 protein: CASSPQRGSPYEQYF
clone size: -; J gene: TRBJ1-2; D gene: -; V gene: TRBV19; CDR3 DNA: TGTGCCAGTACGAAGGAGGCAGGGGAAAATTATGGCTACACCTTC; CDR3 protein: CASTKEAGENYGYTF
clone size: -; J gene: TRBJ1-1; D gene: TRBD1; V gene: TRBV4-2; CDR3 DNA: TGTGCCAGCAGCCAAGGACAGGGGGTGAGCACTGAAGCTTTCTTT; CDR3 protein: CASSQGQGVSTEAFF
clone size: -; J gene: TRBJ2-1; D gene: TRBD2; V gene: TRBV24-1; CDR3 DNA: TGTGCCACCAGTGATCCCGATCTAGCGGCCGAGTTCTTC; CDR3 protein: CATSDPDLAAEFF
clone size: -; J gene: TRBJ2-3; D gene: -; V gene: TRBV28; CDR3 DNA: TGTGCCAGCTCACAGGGGGGGACAGATACGCAGTATTTT; CDR3 protein: CASSQGGTDTQYF
clone size: -; J gene: TRBJ2-1; D gene: TRBD1; V gene: TRBV12-5; CDR3 DNA: TGTGCTAGTGTCCCAGACAGGGGGTCTGACAATGAGCAGTTCTTC; CDR3 protein: CASVPDRGSDNEQFF
clone size: many; J gene: TRBJ1-4; D gene: -; V gene: TRBV25-1; CDR3 DNA: TGTGCCAGCAGTTTAACGGGGGGTAATGAAAAACTGTTTTTT; CDR3 protein: CASSLTGGNEKLFF
clone size: -; J gene: TRBJ2-7; D gene: TRBD2; V gene: TRBV27; CDR3 DNA: TGTGCCAGCAGACCGGGACTAGCGACCTACGAGCAGTACTTC; CDR3 protein: CASRPGLATYEQYF
clone size: -; J gene: TRBJ1-4; D gene: TRBD1; V gene: TRBV27; CDR3 DNA: TGTGCCAGCTGGGACAGGATGAATGAAAAACTGTTTTTT; CDR3 protein: CASWDRMNEKLFF
clone size: -; J gene: TRBJ2-4; D gene: -; V gene: TRBV19; CDR3 DNA: TGTGTGACGATTATCCACGGGGCCAAAAACATTCAGTACTTC; CDR3 protein: CVTIIHGAKNIQYF
clone size: -; J gene: TRBJ2-1; D gene: TRBD2; V gene: TRBV19; CDR3 DNA: TGTGCCACCTTTCTAGAGGGAGGGAATGAGCAGTTCTTC; CDR3 protein: CATFLEGGNEQFF
clone size: -; J gene: TRBJ1-6; D gene: -; V gene: TRBV15; CDR3 DNA: TGTGCCACCAGCGACAGCTCCTATAATTCACCCCTCCACTTT; CDR3 protein: CATSDSSYNSPLHF
clone size: -; J gene: TRBJ2-3; D gene: TRBD1; V gene: TRBV7-2; CDR3 DNA: TGTGCCAGCAGCTTAACGGGACAGGGAGCGTGGAGCACAGATACGCAGTATTTT; CDR3 protein: CASSLTGQGAWSTDTQYF
clone size: -; J gene: TRBJ1-1; D gene: TRBD1; V gene: TRBV4-2; CDR3 DNA: TGTGCCAGCAGCCTCTTCCCGGACAGGGGGCTGATTGAAGCTTTCTTT; CDR3 protein: CASSLFPDRGLIEAFF
clone size: once; J gene: TRBJ1-6; D gene: TRBD1; V gene: TRBV28; CDR3 DNA: TGTGCCAGCAGTTTGGCTTGGGGGGACAGAAACAATTCACCCCTCCACTTT; CDR3 protein: CASSLAWGDRNNSPLHF
clone size: -; J gene: TRBJ2-1; D gene: TRBD1; V gene: TRBV3-1/TRBV3-2; CDR3 DNA: TGTGCCAGCAGCCCCATCATGAGCTGGGGCAGGGGGCGCCAGGATGAGCAGTTCTTC; CDR3 protein: CASSPIMSWGRGRQDEQFF
clone size: many; J gene: TRBJ1-5; D gene: TRBD1; V gene: TRBV19; CDR3 DNA: TGTGCCAGTAGTTCTTTGGACAGGGGAGGCAATCAGCCCCAGCATTTT; CDR3 protein: CASSSLDRGGNQPQHF
clone size: -; J gene: TRBJ1-4; D gene: -; V gene: TRBV19; CDR3 DNA: TGTGCCAGTAGGCCCGGTCGTGGCAGGGGCGGGTCTAATGAAAAACTGTTTTTT; CDR3 protein: CASRPGRGRGGSNEKLFF
clone size: few; J gene: TRBJ1-6; D gene: -; V gene: TRBV7-8; CDR3 DNA: TGTGCCAGCAGCTTAACAGGGAGTCAATCTTCACCCCTCCACTTT; CDR3 protein: CASSLTGSQSSPLHF
clone size: -; J gene: TRBJ2-2; D gene: TRBD2; V gene: TRBV7-2; CDR3 DNA: TGTGCCAGCAGCTATCTAGCGGGGGAGTTCACCGGGGAGCTGTTTTTT; CDR3 protein: CASSYLAGEFTGELFF
clone size: -; J gene: TRBJ1-5; D gene: TRBD1; V gene: TRBV19; CDR3 DNA: TGTGCCAGTAGTATGCTCACAGGGGGAGGTCAGCCCCAGCATTTT; CDR3 protein: CASSMLTGGGQPQHF
clone size: -; J gene: TRBJ1-4; D gene: -; V gene: TRBV5-1; CDR3 DNA: TGCGCCAGCAGCTTGGAAGGCAGGGGATACGAAAAACTGTTTTTT; CDR3 protein: CASSLEGRGYEKLFF
clone size: -; J gene: TRBJ2-7; D gene: -; V gene: TRBV6-6; CDR3 DNA: TGTGCCAGCAGTCTACCCCCGTCTAGCGAGCAGTACTTC; CDR3 protein: CASSLPPSSEQYF
clone size: many; J gene: TRBJ2-1; D gene: TRBD2; V gene: TRBV4-2; CDR3 DNA: TGTGCCAGCACCACCGGACTAGTCGATGAGCAGTTCTTC; CDR3 protein: CASTTGLVDEQFF
clone size: -; J gene: TRBJ2-5; D gene: -; V gene: TRBV3-1/TRBV3-2; CDR3 DNA: TGTGCCAGCAGCCGGTCTATTGCCGGGGAGACCCAGTACTTC; CDR3 protein: CASSRSIAGETQYF
clone size: once; J gene: TRBJ2-1; D gene: TRBD2; V gene: TRBV28; CDR3 DNA: TGTGCCAGCAGTGATGCTAGCGGGAGGCCCAATGAGCAGTTCTTC; CDR3 protein: CASSDASGRPNEQFF
clone size: -; J gene: TRBJ1-1; D gene: -; V gene: TRBV12-3/TRBV12-4; CDR3 DNA: TGTGCCTCCAAGCCCAATATGAACACTGAAGCTTTCTTT; CDR3 protein: CASKPNMNTEAFF